This TCR beta chain was retrieved from a study of cytomegalovirus exposure and HLA in healthy donors. Researchers ran the PCR with 60 Vbeta and 13 Jbeta primers. This table comes from immunoSEQ multiplex PCR, and its TCRdb copy is limited to in-frame clones, with some not included. The profile shows about 170,000 clones, roughly four fifths of them singletons. The CDR3 contains 12 residues. The ends were cut back, 9 bases at V and 1 base at J, with 9 bases in the middle. Looked up from germline, CDR1 is MNHNY and CDR2 is SVGAGI (reference sequence). About this clone: What it recognizes is unknown.

Study-wide findings and caveats: Analysis was performed later, and it showed HLA-associated TCR beta chains to be more clonally expanded than equally common others. Presence/absence analyses supposed approximately even sequencing depth among donors. Within the data, a cluster of highly shared sequence variants was likely a sequencing artifact.

The origin of this receptor is a woman aged 18-29 years in good health and CMV-seronegative. The sequenced sample was PBMCs. The chain has TRBV6-6 and TRBJ1-1; D unresolved. The CDR3 bases are TGTGCCAGTCTTCGACAGAACACTGAAGCTTTCTTT. The encoded protein is CASLRQNTEAFF.